The next 20 T cell receptor beta chains were all read from a single sample in a study of blood T cell repertoires in COVID-19. Only in-frame clones appear in the TCRdb table, and some are missing; sequencing was by immunoSEQ multiplex PCR. Here the sample spans almost 200,000 clones, 70% to 90% being singletons. The specimen was peripheral blood. The receptors derive from a woman in her 70s with acute or convalescent COVID-19.

V and J are TRBV7-2 and TRBJ1-1, with D hard to call. The length of the CDR3 is 14 residues. The germline V gene encodes CDR1 SGHTA and CDR2 FQGNSA. V gave up 7 bases and J gave up 5 bases, with 17 bases separating them. The CDR3 loop reads CASTSRHYATEAFF. The CDR3 DNA is TGTGCCAGCACCTCCAGACATTACGCGACTGAAGCTTTCTTT.

V gene TRBV11-2 combines with J gene TRBJ1-2; the match to TRBD1 covers 9 bases. Germline CDR1 reads SGHAT; CDR2 reads FQNNGV. The CDR3 runs to 14 residues. V gave up 3 bases and J gave up 8 bases; unmatched junction bases: 7. CDR3 sequence (DNA): TGTGCCAGCAGCTTCCGACAGGGGGTGGGAGGCTACACCTTC. This gives the protein CASSFRQGVGGYTF.

The rearrangement uses TRBV5-1 and TRBJ2-3; 11 bases map to TRBD2. Germline CDR1 is SGHRS and CDR2 is YFSETQ. The CDR3 totals 16 residues. V was clipped by 4 bases and J by 2 bases; unmatched bases: 6. The CDR3 sequence is CASSPLAGGYTDTQYF. DNA for the CDR3: TGCGCCAGCAGCCCCCTAGCGGGAGGATACACAGATACGCAGTATTTT.

This clone has only a few counts. This chain uses TRBV7-2 with TRBJ2-1; the match to TRBD2 covers 14 bases. The junction had 12 bases not matched to a gene; V was cut back by 1 base and J by 13 bases. In germline, CDR1 is SGHTA, CDR2 FQGNSA. The CDR3 extends over 17 amino acids. Written as DNA, the CDR3 is TGTGCCAGCAGCTTAGGGGGGCTCGGACTAGCGGGAGGAAACCAGTTCTTC. Translating gives CASSLGGLGLAGGNQFF.

The chain joins TRBV2 to TRBJ2-5; D may be TRBD2 (7 bases). V lost 2 bases to trimming and J lost 4 bases, with 11 bases between them. The CDR3 runs 14 residues. Germline assignment: CDR1 SNHLY and CDR2 FYNNEI. DNA of the CDR3: TGTGCCAGCAGTGAAAAGGGGGGGAGAGAGACCCAGTACTTC. Translating gives CASSEKGGRETQYF.

The V gene is TRBV5-1, the J gene TRBJ2-2; D may be TRBD2 (5 bases). V was shortened by 0 bases and J by 6 bases, with 9 bases between the two germline ends. CDR1 and CDR2 (germline): SGHRS, YFSETQ. The CDR3 sequence is 14 residues long. The CDR3 reads CASSLVRGSGELFF. The CDR3 nucleotides read TGCGCCAGCAGCTTGGTACGGGGTTCCGGGGAGCTGTTTTTT.

The chain is built from TRBV5-8 and TRBJ1-4; D not resolved. Trimming left V 1 base short and J 7 bases short, with 11 bases between. The CDR3 length is 14 residues. Per the germline V gene, CDR1 is SGHTS and CDR2 is YDEGEE. CDR3 in DNA: TGTGCCAGCAGCTTGCTAGGGAGAAGTGAAAAACTGTTTTTT. Its protein is CASSLLGRSEKLFF.

The chain recombines TRBV5-8 with TRBJ2-5, with a possible D match to TRBD2 (5 bases). Looked up from germline, CDR1 is SGHTS and CDR2 is YDEGEE. CDR3 size: 14 residues. V was clipped by 0 bases and J by 5 bases, with 11 bases between them. The CDR3 spells CASSLEWRGETQYF. CDR3 sequence (DNA): TGTGCCAGCAGCTTGGAGTGGCGCGGGGAGACCCAGTACTTC.

The CDR3 sequence: CSVRLQGNVMNTEAFF. CDR3 DNA sequence: TGCAGCGTTCGCTTACAGGGGAATGTGATGAACACTGAAGCTTTCTTT. The rearrangement joins TRBV29-1 to TRBJ1-1; TRBD1 agrees at 7 bases. Germline CDR1 SQVTM, CDR2 ANQGSEA. This CDR3 region has 16 residues. The J segment lost 0 bases and the V segment lost 5 bases, leaving 12 bases of the junction unmatched.

The chain employs TRBV6-2 or TRBV6-3 and TRBJ1-4, with a possible D match to TRBD1 (6 bases). The V gene's germline CDR1 is MNHEY and CDR2 SVGEGT. V was trimmed by 2 bases and J by 8 bases, leaving 15 bases between them. The CDR3 is made up of 15 amino acids. DNA of the CDR3: TGTGCCAGCAGTTACGCAGGGACAACCCGAGAAAAACTGTTTTTT. This sequence encodes CASSYAGTTREKLFF.

The rearrangement joins TRBV28 to TRBJ2-3; 9 bases align to TRBD2. CDR1 is MDHEN, CDR2 SYDVKM, per germline. V dropped 6 bases and J dropped 2; count of bases not matched to a gene: 6. The CDR3 has 15 amino acids. Here the CDR3 DNA reads TGTGCCAGCAGGGAAGCGGGAGGCTTCACAGATACGCAGTATTTT. Amino acid sequence: CASREAGGFTDTQYF.

In this sample, this clone is medium-sized. The CDR3 reads CASSLGDMKEYF. For the CDR3, the DNA is TGTGCCAGCAGCCTGGGGGACATGAAGGAGTATTTT. The rearrangement joins TRBV6-2 or TRBV6-3 to TRBJ2-3, with TRBD1 as a possible D gene (6 bases). The CDR3 length is 12 residues. V dropped 6 bases and J dropped 13 bases, with 17 bases sitting between them. Germline CDR1 MNHEY, CDR2 SVGEGT.

Regarding this clone: At the DNA level, this CDR3 is encoded by other sequences in the same sample as well. The rearrangement joins TRBV5-1 to TRBJ1-6, with D possibly TRBD1 on 5 matching bases. The germline V and J ends were trimmed by 0 bases and 6 bases, with 10 bases remaining between them. Looked up from germline, CDR1 is SGHRS and CDR2 is YFSETQ. This CDR3 has 15 amino acids. CDR3 in DNA: TGCGCCAGCAGCTTGGAGGGGCAGGGTAATTCACCCCTCCACTTT. Its translation: CASSLEGQGNSPLHF. The full variable domain, completed using reference TRBV5-1 and TRBJ1-6, is KAGVTQTPRYLIKTRGQQVTLSCSPISGHRSVSWYQQTPGQGLQFLFEYFSETQRNKGNFPGRFSGRQFSNSRSEMNVSTLELGDSALYLCASSLEGQGNSPLHFGNGTRLTVT.

This chain links TRBV7-2 with TRBJ2-7; possible D gene TRBD1, 6 bases. CDR1 is SGHTA, CDR2 FQGNSA, per germline. This CDR3 spans 15 amino acids. The ends were cut back, 0 bases at V and 4 bases at J, with 13 bases in the middle. The CDR3 coding sequence is TGTGCCAGCAGCTTAGCGGTGGACAGTACTTACGAGCAGTACTTC. Amino acid sequence: CASSLAVDSTYEQYF.

The CDR3 nucleotides read TGCGCCAGCAGCCAAGATTGGGTAGCGGGAGGGCCCAGGATTCGTGAGCAGTTCTTC. This translates into CASSQDWVAGGPRIREQFF. This chain links TRBV4-3 with TRBJ2-1, with TRBD2 matching 11 bases. The CDR3 loop spans 19 amino acids. V lost 0 bases and J lost 9; bases outside the gene matches: 16. Germline CDR1 reads LGHNA; CDR2 reads YSLEER.

The rearrangement joins TRBV11-2 to TRBJ2-7, with D perhaps matching TRBD1 (5 bases). Germline lookup yields CDR1 SGHAT and CDR2 FQNNGV. V lost 5 bases and J lost 3, with 11 bases in between. The CDR3 has 13 amino acids. As DNA, the CDR3 is TGTGCCAGCAGCCCGAAGGGGTTCTACGAGCAGTACTTC. Translating gives CASSPKGFYEQYF.

This chain joins TRBV2 and TRBJ1-5, with 8 bases identical to TRBD1. The CDR3 spans 15 residues. Germline loops: CDR1 SNHLY, CDR2 FYNNEI. V lost 4 bases to trimming and J lost 7 bases; unmatched junction nucleotides: 9. CDR3: CASSGPGQADQPQHF. For the CDR3, the DNA is TGTGCCAGCAGTGGTCCGGGACAGGCGGACCAGCCCCAGCATTTT.

As regards this clone: The sample holds other DNA sequences that translate to the same CDR3. This sequence joins TRBV28 and TRBJ1-5; D remains unclear. V gave up 2 bases and J gave up 7 bases, with 6 bases separating them. The CDR3 has 12 residues. The germline V gene has CDR1 MDHEN and CDR2 SYDVKM. CDR3 sequence: CASSLEGQPQHF. The CDR3 DNA reads TGTGCCAGCAGTTTAGAGGGCCAGCCCCAGCATTTT.

J is TRBJ2-3 and V is TRBV11-3; D call uncertain. CDR3 size: 14 residues. With 1 base removed from V and 2 bases from J, the gap between germline ends came to 7 bases. Germline assignment: CDR1 SGHNT and CDR2 YENEEA. CDR3 sequence reads: CASSLGRNTDTQYF. CDR3 DNA: TGTGCCAGCAGCTTAGGCAGAAACACAGATACGCAGTATTTT.

The V gene is TRBV19, the J gene TRBJ1-1; D unresolved. CDR3 length equals 15 residues. V was shortened by 4 bases and J by 0 bases, with 12 bases between the two germline ends. The V gene's germline CDR1 is LNHDA and CDR2 SQIVND (reference sequence). CDR3 loop: CASSSRLLMNTEAFF. As DNA, the CDR3 is TGTGCCAGTAGTAGCCGACTCCTCATGAACACTGAAGCTTTCTTT.